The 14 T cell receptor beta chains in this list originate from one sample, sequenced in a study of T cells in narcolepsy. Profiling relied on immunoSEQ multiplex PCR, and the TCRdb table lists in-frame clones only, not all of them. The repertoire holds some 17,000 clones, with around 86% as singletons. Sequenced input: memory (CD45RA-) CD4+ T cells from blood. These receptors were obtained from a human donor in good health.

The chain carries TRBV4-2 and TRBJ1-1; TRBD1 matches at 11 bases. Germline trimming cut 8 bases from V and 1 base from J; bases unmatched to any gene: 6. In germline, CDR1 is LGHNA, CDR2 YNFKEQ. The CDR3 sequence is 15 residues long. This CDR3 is CASGQGALSNTEAFF. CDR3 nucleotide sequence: TGTGCCAGCGGACAGGGGGCCCTATCGAACACTGAAGCTTTCTTT.

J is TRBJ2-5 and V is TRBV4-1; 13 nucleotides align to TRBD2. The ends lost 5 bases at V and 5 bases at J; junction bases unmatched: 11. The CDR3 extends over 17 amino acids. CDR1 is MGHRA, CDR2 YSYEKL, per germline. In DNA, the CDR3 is TGCGCCAGCAGCACACCCATTCTACTAGCGGGGGGGGAGACCCAGTACTTC. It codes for CASSTPILLAGGETQYF.

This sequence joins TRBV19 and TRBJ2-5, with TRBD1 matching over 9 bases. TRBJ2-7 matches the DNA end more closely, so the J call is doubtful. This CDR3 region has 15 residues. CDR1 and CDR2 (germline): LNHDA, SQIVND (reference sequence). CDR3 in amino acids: CASSVGTGSSYEQYF. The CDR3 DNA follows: TGTGCCAGTAGTGTCGGGACAGGGAGCTCCTACGAGCAGTACTTC.

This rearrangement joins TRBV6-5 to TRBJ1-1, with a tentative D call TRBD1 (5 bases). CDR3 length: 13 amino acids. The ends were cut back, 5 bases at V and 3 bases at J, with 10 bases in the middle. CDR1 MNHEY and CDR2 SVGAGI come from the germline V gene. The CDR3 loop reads CASSRQGDTEAFF. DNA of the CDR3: TGTGCCAGCAGTCGTCAGGGCGACACTGAAGCTTTCTTT.

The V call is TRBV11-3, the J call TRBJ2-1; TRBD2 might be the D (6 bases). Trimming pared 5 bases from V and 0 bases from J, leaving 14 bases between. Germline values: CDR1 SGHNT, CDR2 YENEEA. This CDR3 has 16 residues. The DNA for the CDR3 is TGTGCCAGCAGCCGGGGAGGCCGTTTCTCCTACAATGAGCAGTTCTTC. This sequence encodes CASSRGGRFSYNEQFF.

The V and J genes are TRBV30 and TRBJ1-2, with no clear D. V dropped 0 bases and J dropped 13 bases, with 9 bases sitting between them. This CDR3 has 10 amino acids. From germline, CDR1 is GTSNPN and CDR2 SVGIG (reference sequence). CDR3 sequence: CAWSVSAATF. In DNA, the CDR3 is TGTGCCTGGAGTGTATCCGCGGCCACCTTC.

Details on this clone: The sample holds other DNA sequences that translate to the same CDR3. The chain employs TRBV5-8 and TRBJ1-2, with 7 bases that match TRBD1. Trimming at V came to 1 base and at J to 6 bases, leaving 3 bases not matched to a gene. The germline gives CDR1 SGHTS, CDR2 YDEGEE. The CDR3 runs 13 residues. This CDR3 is CASSLTGADGYTF. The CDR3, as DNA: TGTGCCAGCAGCTTGACAGGGGCAGATGGCTACACCTTC.

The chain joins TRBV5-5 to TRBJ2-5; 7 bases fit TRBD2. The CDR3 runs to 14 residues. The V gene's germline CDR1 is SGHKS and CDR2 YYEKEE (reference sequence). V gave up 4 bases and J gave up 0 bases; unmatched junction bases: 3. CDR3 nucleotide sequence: TGTGCCAGCAGCGGCGGGACTAACCAAGAGACCCAGTACTTC. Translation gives CASSGGTNQETQYF. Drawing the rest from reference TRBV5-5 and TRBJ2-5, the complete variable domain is DAGVTQSPTHLIKTRGQQVTLRCSPISGHKSVSWYQQVLGQGPQFIFQYYEKEERGRGNFPDRFSARQFPNYSSELNVNALLLGDSALYLCASSGGTNQETQYFGPGTRLLVL.

The CDR3, as DNA: TGCAGCGTTGCGGTGTCTGGCTCCTACGAGCAGTACTTC. It is translated as CSVAVSGSYEQYF. The chain employs TRBV29-1 and TRBJ2-7; D gene uncertain. V lost 4 bases and J lost 0, with 10 bases in between. This CDR3 has 13 amino acids. Per germline, CDR1 SQVTM and CDR2 ANQGSEA.

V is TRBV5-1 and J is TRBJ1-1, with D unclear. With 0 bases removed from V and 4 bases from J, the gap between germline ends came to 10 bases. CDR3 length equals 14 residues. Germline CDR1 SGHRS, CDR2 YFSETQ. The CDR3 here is CASSLGVGGTEAFF. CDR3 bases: TGCGCCAGCAGCTTGGGAGTTGGTGGCACTGAAGCTTTCTTT. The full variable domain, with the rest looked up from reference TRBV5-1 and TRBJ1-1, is KAGVTQTPRYLIKTRGQQVTLSCSPISGHRSVSWYQQTPGQGLQFLFEYFSETQRNKGNFPGRFSGRQFSNSRSEMNVSTLELGDSALYLCASSLGVGGTEAFFGQGTRLTVV.

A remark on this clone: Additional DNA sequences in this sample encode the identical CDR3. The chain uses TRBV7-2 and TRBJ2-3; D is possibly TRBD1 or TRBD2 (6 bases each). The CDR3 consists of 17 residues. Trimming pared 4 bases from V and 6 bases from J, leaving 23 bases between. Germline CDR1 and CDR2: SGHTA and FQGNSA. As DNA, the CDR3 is TGTGCCAGCAGCTCACCTGTTGGGGGGCTAGCACATGATACGCAGTATTTT. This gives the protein CASSSPVGGLAHDTQYF.

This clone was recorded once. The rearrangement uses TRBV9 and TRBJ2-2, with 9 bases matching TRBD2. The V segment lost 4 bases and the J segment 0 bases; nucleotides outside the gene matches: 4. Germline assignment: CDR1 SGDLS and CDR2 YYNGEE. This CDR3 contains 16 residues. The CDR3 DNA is TGTGCCAGCAGCCGAACTAGCGGGTCGAACACCGGGGAGCTGTTTTTT. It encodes CASSRTSGSNTGELFF.

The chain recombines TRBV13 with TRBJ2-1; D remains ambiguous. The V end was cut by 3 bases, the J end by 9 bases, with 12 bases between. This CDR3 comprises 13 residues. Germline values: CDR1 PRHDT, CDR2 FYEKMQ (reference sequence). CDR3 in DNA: TGTGCCAGCAGCTTGGAAGGATCGGGTGAGCAGTTCTTC. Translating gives CASSLEGSGEQFF.

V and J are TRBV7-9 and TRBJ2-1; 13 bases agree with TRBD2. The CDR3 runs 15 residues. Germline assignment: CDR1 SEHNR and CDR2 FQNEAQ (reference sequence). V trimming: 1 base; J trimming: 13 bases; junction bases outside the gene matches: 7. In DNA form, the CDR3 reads TGTGCCAGCAGCTTAGAGGAGCCGGGACTAGCGGGACAGTTCTTC. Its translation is CASSLEEPGLAGQFF.